Below, 2 T cell receptor beta chains from the same sample are listed, as sequenced in a study of CD8+CD57+ T cells in acquired aplastic anemia. Using genomic DNA as the template, TCR beta VDJ and CDR3 profiling was carried out. TCRdb reprocessed the reads with MiXCR, giving one entry per CDR3 protein. The sample includes fewer than 250,000 distinct CDR3 sequences, roughly half of them seen just once. What was sequenced was sorted CD4+, CD8+, or CD8+CD57+ T cells (not recorded which) from PBMCs. Receptors originate from a human donor in good health, serving as a control.

In this sample, this clonotype turned up many times. V is TRBV7-2 and J is TRBJ1-2; D remains unclear. The germline CDR1 and CDR2 sequences are SGHTA and FQGNSA. V lost 5 bases, J lost 4 bases, and 11 bases lay in between. The CDR3 has 13 residues. CDR3 DNA: TGTGCCAGCAGCCCTGACATTAGCTATGGCTACACCTTC. Residues: CASSPDISYGYTF.

The chain couples TRBV5-1 to TRBJ2-7, with D unclear. Germline loops: CDR1 SGHRS, CDR2 YFSETQ. The CDR3 covers 14 residues. Trimming cost V 0 bases and J 6 bases, with 13 bases left between them. The CDR3 DNA reads TGCGCCAGCAGCTTGGTTAATCCGACCGTCGAGCAGTACTTC. Its protein is CASSLVNPTVEQYF.